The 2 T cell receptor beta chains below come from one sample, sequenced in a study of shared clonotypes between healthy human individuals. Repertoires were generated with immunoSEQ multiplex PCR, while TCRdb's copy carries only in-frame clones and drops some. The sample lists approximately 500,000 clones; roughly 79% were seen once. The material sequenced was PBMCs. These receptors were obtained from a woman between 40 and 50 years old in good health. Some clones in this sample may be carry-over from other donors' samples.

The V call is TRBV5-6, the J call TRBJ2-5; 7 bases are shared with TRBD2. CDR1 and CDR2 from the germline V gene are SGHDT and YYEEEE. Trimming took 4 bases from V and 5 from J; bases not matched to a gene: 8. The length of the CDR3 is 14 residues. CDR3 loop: CASSIGLVVETQYF. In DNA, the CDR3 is TGTGCCAGCAGCATAGGACTAGTTGTTGAGACCCAGTACTTC.

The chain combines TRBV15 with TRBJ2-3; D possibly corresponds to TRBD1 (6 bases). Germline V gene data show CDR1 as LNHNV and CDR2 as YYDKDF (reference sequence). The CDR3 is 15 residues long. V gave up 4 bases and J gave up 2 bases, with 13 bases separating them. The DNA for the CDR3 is TGTGCCACCAGCATGTCGGGACACATCACAGATACGCAGTATTTT. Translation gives CATSMSGHITDTQYF.